Given below is one TCR beta chain in context. The protocol was immunoSEQ multiplex PCR, while the TCRdb copy is restricted to in-frame clones and leaves out a portion. In the table there are about 36,000 clones, more than 70% of which are singletons. The CDR3 is 18 amino acids. Looked up from germline, CDR1 is SGDLS and CDR2 is YYNGEE. The V end was cut by 4 bases, the J end by 3 bases, with 25 bases between. The sample comes from a study of blood T cell repertoires in COVID-19. This chain joins TRBV9 and TRBJ2-5; D perhaps matches TRBD1 (6 bases). The sample consisted of peripheral blood. This receptor was obtained from a human donor in a cohort sampled during active COVID-19. The CDR3 region is CASSPSLAGPGVEETQYF. The CDR3, as DNA: TGTGCCAGCAGCCCCTCGTTGGCGGGCCCAGGGGTCGAAGAGACCCAGTACTTC.